Following are 24 T cell receptor beta chains from one sample sequenced in a study of CD8 T cells in ankylosing spondylitis. MiXCR, applied by TCRdb to the 5' RACE reads, yields one record per CDR3 protein. The sample carries more than 300,000 distinct CDR3 sequences, under 14% recorded once. The sequenced sample consisted of blood, either unsorted or a sorted T cell fraction (not recorded which). These receptors came from a female donor with ankylosing spondylitis or in good health (not recorded which).

This clonotype has only a few counts. The chain is built from TRBV7-2 and TRBJ2-1, with 9 nucleotides matching TRBD1. In germline, CDR1 is SGHTA, CDR2 FQGNSA. J gave up 6 bases and V 6 bases, and 9 bases lay outside the gene matches. CDR3 length: 15 residues. The CDR3 region has the DNA TGTGCCAGCAGGGGGGGGACAGGGAGCCTCAATGAGCAGTTCTTC. Translated: CASRGGTGSLNEQFF.

As for this clonotype: One end of the junction is discordant with germline, which a read error may explain. CDR3 protein: CASSPGGYVYTF. CDR3 DNA: TGTGCCAGCAGCCCAGGGGGCTATGTCTACACCTTC. V and J are TRBV7-2 and TRBJ1-2; 8 bases fit TRBD1. CDR1 is SGHTA and CDR2 is FQGNSA in the germline V gene. The CDR3 has 12 amino acids.

This clonotype was seen at least ten times. The gene calls are TRBV5-1 and TRBJ2-3; maybe TRBD1 (6 bases). Germline values: CDR1 SGHRS, CDR2 YFSETQ. Trimming cost V 3 bases and J 3 bases, with 17 bases left between them. This CDR3 is built from 16 residues. The CDR3 protein is CASSSIQGFSTDTQYF. The CDR3 DNA follows: TGCGCCAGCAGCTCGATACAGGGCTTCAGTACAGATACGCAGTATTTT.

This clonotype appeared many times. The chain is built from TRBV5-1 and TRBJ2-1; D is possibly TRBD1 or TRBD2 (6 bases each). Germline V gene lookup returns CDR1 SGHRS and CDR2 YFSETQ. Trimming cost V 0 bases and J 7 bases, with 20 bases left between them. This CDR3 has 17 residues. The CDR3 DNA reads as TGCGCCAGCAGCTTGGAAGAAACGGGGGCTTGGGTAAATGAGCAGTTCTTC. Translated: CASSLEETGAWVNEQFF.

V gene TRBV20-1 combines with J gene TRBJ1-6; D gene unclear. Germline-derived CDR1 and CDR2 are DFQATT and SNEGSKA (reference sequence). The CDR3 is made up of 14 amino acids. The V and J ends lost 5 bases and 5 bases respectively, with 13 bases between them. This CDR3 is CSAQGSTNNSPLHF. DNA for the CDR3: TGCAGTGCTCAAGGGAGTACAAATAATTCACCCCTCCACTTT.

In DNA, the CDR3 is TGTGCCAGCAGTCAGCGGGAGTTACATGAGCAGTTCTTC. Its translation: CASSQRELHEQFF. J is TRBJ2-1 and V is TRBV6-1, with 8 bases lining up with TRBD2. The CDR3 loop spans 13 amino acids. In germline, CDR1 is MNHNS, CDR2 SASEGT. The ends lost 5 bases at V and 8 bases at J; junction bases unmatched: 5.

This clonotype has at least ten counts. The V call is TRBV5-1, the J call TRBJ2-5; TRBD2 matches at 7 bases. V lost 7 bases and J lost 5; bases outside the gene matches: 8. The CDR3 is 13 amino acids. Germline V gene data show CDR1 as SGHRS and CDR2 as YFSETQ. CDR3 DNA sequence: TGCGCCAGCTCAACGGGGGGTATGGAGACCCAGTACTTC. Translated: CASSTGGMETQYF.

In this sample, this clonotype turned up many times. This chain uses TRBV5-1 with TRBJ2-2; D unresolved. From germline, CDR1 is SGHRS and CDR2 YFSETQ. This CDR3 contains 15 residues. V was cut by 1 base and J by 4 bases, with 11 bases left in between. Here the CDR3 DNA reads TGCGCCAGCAGCTTGAGTTCCATGGGCACCGGGGAGCTGTTTTTT. Amino acid sequence: CASSLSSMGTGELFF.

There are many counts of this clonotype. The V call is TRBV4-3, the J call TRBJ1-5; possibly TRBD1 for D (5 bases). Germline V gives CDR1 LGHNA, CDR2 YSLEER. Trimming took 1 base from V and 5 from J, leaving 9 bases between them. This CDR3 spans 14 amino acids. The CDR3 is CASSQGWGDQPQHF. The CDR3 bases are TGCGCCAGCAGCCAAGGTTGGGGGGATCAGCCCCAGCATTTT.

The chain recombines TRBV5-1 with TRBJ2-7; 7 positions agree with TRBD1. From germline, CDR1 is SGHRS and CDR2 YFSETQ. V lost 0 bases and J lost 6; bases outside the gene matches: 3. The CDR3 loop spans 13 amino acids. CDR3 nucleotides: TGCGCCAGCAGCTTGGGGGACAGAATCGAGCAGTACTTC. Translating gives CASSLGDRIEQYF.

The V and J genes are TRBV6-5 and TRBJ2-1; D gene uncertain. V shed 1 base and J shed 0 bases, with 10 bases lying between them. The germline V gene has CDR1 MNHEY and CDR2 SVGAGI. The CDR3 consists of 16 residues. The CDR3 DNA reads as TGTGCCAGCAGTTACTGGCGTTCGAGCTCCTACAATGAGCAGTTCTTC. Translated: CASSYWRSSSYNEQFF.

Only a few counts were recorded for this clonotype. J is TRBJ2-2 and V is TRBV12-5; a weak D match, TRBD2 (6 bases). Germline CDR1 reads LGHNT; CDR2 reads FRNRAP. Trimming shortened V by 0 bases and J by 4 bases, and 15 bases separated the two germline ends. The CDR3 is 17 amino acids. The DNA of the CDR3 is TGTGCTAGTGGTTTGGTGTTCCCGGGACTCCGCACCGGGGAGCTGTTTTTT. Protein product: CASGLVFPGLRTGELFF.

There are many counts of this clonotype. This chain uses TRBV20-1 with TRBJ1-2; D unresolved. CDR1 and CDR2 from the germline V gene are DFQATT and SNEGSKA (reference sequence). Trimming pared 5 bases from V and 0 bases from J, leaving 13 bases between. The CDR3 has 14 amino acids. CDR3 sequence: CSAAGGVTNYGYTF. In DNA form, the CDR3 reads TGCAGTGCTGCAGGTGGGGTGACTAACTATGGCTACACCTTC.

There are many counts of this clonotype. The chain recombines TRBV5-1 with TRBJ2-1, with D possibly TRBD2 on 6 matching bases. V was trimmed by 3 bases and J by 1 base, leaving 17 bases between them. CDR1 SGHRS and CDR2 YFSETQ come from the germline V gene. This CDR3 is 17 amino acids long. CDR3 loop: CASSSTELGGSYNEQFF. The CDR3 DNA follows: TGCGCCAGCAGCTCAACCGAATTAGGAGGGTCCTACAATGAGCAGTTCTTC.

In the case of this clonotype: Being one base from a much bigger clone, this may be a read error. Because the CDR3 is missing its conserved closing phenylalanine or tryptophan, this is likely a read error. The gene calls are TRBV20-1 and TRBJ1-1; TRBD1 matches at 7 bases. This CDR3 has 12 amino acids. CDR1 and CDR2 from the germline V gene are DFQATT and SNEGSKA (reference sequence). Losses at the gene ends were 6 bases for V and 4 bases for J; bases not matched to a gene: 5. In DNA, the CDR3 is TGCAGTGCGTACAGGGGAGGCACTGAAGCTTTCCTT. Translated, it gives CSAYRGGTEAFL.

This clonotype was counted a few times. V usage is TRBV20-1 and J usage is TRBJ2-4; the D is unclear. V shed 6 bases and J shed 15 bases, with 18 bases lying between them. Per germline, CDR1 DFQATT and CDR2 SNEGSKA (reference sequence). This CDR3 spans 11 amino acids. The CDR3 protein is CSASSGPDRYF. For the CDR3, the DNA is TGCAGTGCCAGTAGTGGCCCAGATAGGTACTTC.

This clonotype was detected ten times or more. One end of the junction fails to match germline, which may point to a read error. This sequence joins TRBV5-1 and TRBJ2-2; D is ambiguous. Germline V CDR1 and CDR2: SGHRS, YFSETQ. CDR3 length: 12 amino acids. CDR3: CASSLGPGELFF. Here the CDR3 DNA reads TGTGCCAGCAGTTTAGGGCCCGGGGAGCTGTTTTTT.

Ten or more counts support this clonotype. The chain is built from TRBV6-1 and TRBJ1-5; D is undetermined. Germline CDR1 and CDR2: MNHNS and SASEGT. The CDR3 totals 12 residues. V was cut by 3 bases and J by 6 bases, with 6 bases left in between. The CDR3 nucleotides are TGTGCCAGCAGTGACCCTTTTCAGCCCCAGCATTTT. It yields the protein CASSDPFQPQHF.

This clonotype was recorded many times. The chain couples TRBV20-1 to TRBJ1-1; TRBD1 is a possible D gene (5 bases). Deletions cut 2 bases from V and 3 bases from J, with 7 bases between. Germline CDR1 is DFQATT and CDR2 is SNEGSKA (reference sequence). The CDR3 extends over 12 amino acids. This CDR3 reads CSARQGDTEAFF. The CDR3 region has the DNA TGCAGTGCTAGACAAGGGGACACTGAAGCTTTCTTT.

This clonotype was recorded many times. The J gene is TRBJ2-2, the V gene TRBV5-8, with 9 bases matching TRBD2. Germline CDR1 and CDR2: SGHTS and YDEGEE. V lost 5 bases and J lost 4; bases outside the gene matches: 12. This CDR3 is 17 amino acids long. The CDR3 region has the DNA TGTGCCAGCAGAAATAATATAGCGGGAGTAGGCACCGGGGAGCTGTTTTTT. Its translation: CASRNNIAGVGTGELFF.

This clonotype was counted many times. This chain joins TRBV5-1 and TRBJ2-2, with a tentative D call TRBD2 (5 bases). Germline CDR1 and CDR2: SGHRS and YFSETQ. The CDR3 loop spans 14 amino acids. Trimming removed 0 bases from V and 9 bases from J, with 12 bases in between. CDR3 amino acids: CASSLEADGRELFF. The CDR3 region has the DNA TGCGCCAGCAGCTTGGAAGCGGACGGACGGGAGCTGTTTTTT.

The chain joins TRBV5-1 to TRBJ2-5, with D perhaps matching TRBD2 (5 bases). The CDR3 has 16 residues. CDR1 SGHRS and CDR2 YFSETQ come from the germline V gene. Trimming took off 0 bases at V and 5 bases at J, with 17 bases between the two ends. CDR3 DNA: TGCGCCAGCAGCTTGGAAGAGTTCGGGATCGGGGAGACCCAGTACTTC. It specifies CASSLEEFGIGETQYF.

This clonotype was counted ten times or more. The J gene is TRBJ2-4, the V gene TRBV5-1; D could derive from TRBD1 or TRBD2 (5 bases each). CDR3 size: 22 residues. The germline gives CDR1 SGHRS, CDR2 YFSETQ. Deletions cut 0 bases from V and 0 bases from J, with 28 bases between. The CDR3 DNA is TGCGCCAGCAGCTTGGGAGGGGTTGAGAGCCCAAGATTCCGTCAAGCCAAAAACATTCAGTACTTC. As protein: CASSLGGVESPRFRQAKNIQYF.

The table lists this clonotype with many counts. The V and J genes are TRBV5-1 and TRBJ2-1; 9 bases match TRBD1. Trimming cost V 5 bases and J 8 bases; bases outside gene matches: 14. Germline V gene data show CDR1 as SGHRS and CDR2 as YFSETQ. The CDR3 is 16 amino acids. The CDR3 sequence is CASSHSGTGLSDEQFF. DNA of the CDR3: TGCGCCAGCAGTCACTCCGGGACAGGGTTGTCGGATGAGCAGTTCTTC.